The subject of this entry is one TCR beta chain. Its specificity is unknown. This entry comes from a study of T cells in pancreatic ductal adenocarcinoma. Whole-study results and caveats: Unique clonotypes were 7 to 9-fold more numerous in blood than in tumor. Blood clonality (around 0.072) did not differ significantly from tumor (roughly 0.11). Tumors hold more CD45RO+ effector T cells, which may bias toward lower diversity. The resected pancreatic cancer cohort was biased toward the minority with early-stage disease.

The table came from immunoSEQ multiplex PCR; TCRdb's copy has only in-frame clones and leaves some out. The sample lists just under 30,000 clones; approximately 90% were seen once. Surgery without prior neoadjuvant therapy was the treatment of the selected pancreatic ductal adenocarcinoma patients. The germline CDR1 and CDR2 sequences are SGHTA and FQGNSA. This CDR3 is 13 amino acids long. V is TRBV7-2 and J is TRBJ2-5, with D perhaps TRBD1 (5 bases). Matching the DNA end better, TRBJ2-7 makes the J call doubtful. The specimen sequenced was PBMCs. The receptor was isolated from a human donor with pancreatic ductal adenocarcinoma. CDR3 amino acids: CASSLVGAVEQYF. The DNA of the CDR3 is TGTGCCAGCAGCTTAGTAGGGGCGGTCGAGCAGTACTTC.